These T cell receptor beta chains were read from a single sample in a study of blood T cell repertoires in COVID-19. Data came from immunoSEQ multiplex PCR; TCRdb stores just in-frame clones and leaves some out. The table records some 270,000 clones, approximately 85% of them present only once. The sample taken for sequencing was PBMCs or T cells enriched from blood (not recorded which). Receptors were obtained from a woman aged 50 to 60 with acute COVID-19. The CDR3 runs from the conserved cysteine through the conserved F or W. A D gene is named only where the DNA matches it firmly. Only part of the rows carry a size: once, few, many, or a class if the clone is expanded.

CASSLGRGRAHEQYF	TGTGCCAGCAGCCTGGGGAGGGGGCGCGCCCACGAGCAGTACTTC	TRBV5-6	TRBJ2-7	once	NA
CSVTGSSYEQYF	TGCAGCGTAACAGGGAGTTCCTACGAGCAGTACTTC	TRBV29-1	TRBJ2-7	NA	NA
CASSEVWGDSGYTF	TGTGCCAGCAGTGAAGTGTGGGGAGACTCTGGCTACACCTTC	TRBV6-1	TRBJ1-2	NA	NA
CASSGGWADTQYF	TGTGCCAGCAGCGGGGGGTGGGCAGATACGCAGTATTTT	TRBV7-9	TRBJ2-3	NA	NA
CASSLVSGGDHLGAFF	TGTGCCAGCAGCTTGGTCTCGGGGGGCGACCATCTTGGAGCTTTCTTT	TRBV5-4	TRBJ1-1	NA	NA
CASSQKPNTEAFF	TGTGCCAGCAGCCAAAAGCCGAACACTGAAGCTTTCTTT	TRBV14	TRBJ1-1	NA	NA
CASSAEPSGRGTEAFF	TGCGCCAGCAGTGCGGAACCCAGCGGGCGGGGCACTGAAGCTTTCTTT	TRBV10-1	TRBJ1-1	NA	NA
CASSTGTASYGYTF	TGTGCCAGCAGTACAGGGACCGCCAGCTATGGCTACACCTTC	TRBV7-2	TRBJ1-2	NA	NA
CASSIGKIAGYTF	TGTGCCAGCAGTATCGGGAAGATCGCCGGCTACACCTTC	TRBV6-2/TRBV6-3	TRBJ1-2	many	NA
CASSINRQMNTEAFF	TGTGCCAGCAGCATCAACAGGCAAATGAACACTGAAGCTTTCTTT	TRBV21-1	TRBJ1-1	NA	NA
CASSLEGGHTEAFF	TGTGCCAGCAGCTTGGAAGGGGGCCACACTGAAGCTTTCTTT	TRBV7-9	TRBJ1-1	NA	TRBD1
CASSQNLLGTGAVNTEAFF	TGCGCCAGCAGCCAAAACCTCCTAGGGACAGGGGCGGTGAACACTGAAGCTTTCTTT	TRBV4-3	TRBJ1-1	NA	TRBD1
CASSPYGNEQYF	TGTGCCAGCTCACCGTACGGGAACGAGCAGTACTTC	TRBV18	TRBJ2-7	NA	NA
CASSSPQISEAFF	TGTGCCAGCAGCTCCCCACAGATTTCTGAAGCTTTCTTT	TRBV7-9	TRBJ1-1	NA	NA
CAWNRGGTGNTIYF	TGTGCCTGGAACCGGGGGGGGACTGGAAACACCATATATTTT	TRBV30	TRBJ1-3	few	NA
CASSPGQGGRNYGYTF	TGCGCCAGCAGCCCGGGACAGGGGGGAAGAAACTATGGCTACACCTTC	TRBV10-2	TRBJ1-2	NA	TRBD1
CASSLDVGSYEQYF	TGTGCCAGCAGCTTAGATGTCGGCTCCTACGAGCAGTACTTC	TRBV7-2	TRBJ2-7	once	NA
CASSLDFEDGYTF	TGTGCCAGCAGCTTAGATTTCGAGGATGGCTACACCTTC	TRBV11-2	TRBJ1-2	NA	NA
CAISEDRSNTGELFF	TGTGCCATCAGTGAAGACAGATCGAACACCGGGGAGCTGTTTTTT	TRBV10-3	TRBJ2-2	NA	NA
CASSMDRAQETQYF	TGTGCCAGTAGTATGGACAGGGCCCAAGAGACCCAGTACTTC	TRBV19	TRBJ2-5	once	TRBD1
CASGLQGTEAFF	TGTGCTAGTGGCCTACAGGGTACTGAAGCTTTCTTT	TRBV12-5	TRBJ1-1	NA	NA
CASSLGLAGGQGETQYF	TGTGCCAGCAGCTTAGGACTAGCGGGGGGCCAGGGAGAGACCCAGTACTTC	TRBV7-2	TRBJ2-5	once	TRBD2
CASRSGTGNGYTF	TGTGCCAGTAGGAGTGGGACAGGTAATGGCTACACCTTC	TRBV19	TRBJ1-2	NA	TRBD1
CASSVETGLNTEAFF	TGCGCCAGCAGCGTAGAGACAGGGTTGAACACTGAAGCTTTCTTT	TRBV4-1	TRBJ1-1	NA	TRBD1
CASSHRIREVSYEQYF	TGTGCCAGTAGTCACCGGATCAGGGAAGTGTCCTACGAGCAGTACTTC	TRBV19	TRBJ2-7	few	NA
CASSSSQGWNEAFF	TGCGCCAGCAGCTCCTCACAGGGGTGGAATGAAGCTTTCTTT	TRBV5-1	TRBJ1-1	NA	TRBD1
CASSFQDRDNSPLHF	TGTGCCAGCAGCTTCCAGGACAGGGATAATTCACCCCTCCACTTT	TRBV7-2	TRBJ1-6	NA	TRBD1
CASSLGRGDQPQHF	TGCGCCAGCAGCTTAGGCAGGGGTGATCAGCCCCAGCATTTT	TRBV5-1	TRBJ1-5	NA	NA
CASSQLAGTGLYEQYF	TGCGCCAGCAGCCAATTAGCCGGGACAGGGCTCTACGAGCAGTACTTC	TRBV4-3	TRBJ2-7	NA	TRBD1
CASSPNRDRGRETQYF	TGTGCCAGCAGCCCAAATAGGGACAGGGGGAGAGAGACCCAGTACTTC	TRBV7-6	TRBJ2-5	NA	TRBD1
CASSLLSGQPQHF	TGTGCCAGCAGCTTACTTTCAGGCCAGCCCCAGCATTTT	TRBV7-2	TRBJ1-5	NA	NA
CASSPSGRVSNQPQHF	TGTGCCAGCTCACCATCGGGGAGGGTTAGCAATCAGCCCCAGCATTTT	TRBV18	TRBJ1-5	few	NA
CASSLGSAASEAFF	TGTGCCAGCAGCTTAGGCTCGGCGGCAAGTGAAGCTTTCTTT	TRBV7-3	TRBJ1-1	NA	NA
CSVDRGKNGYTF	TGCAGCGTTGACCGAGGCAAAAATGGCTACACCTTC	TRBV29-1	TRBJ1-2	NA	NA
CASSLGVNGYTF	TGTGCCAGCAGCTTAGGGGTGAATGGCTACACCTTC	TRBV5-4	TRBJ1-2	NA	NA
CASSLTGGPQHF	TGTGCCAGCAGCCTTACAGGGGGCCCCCAGCATTTT	TRBV5-4	TRBJ1-5	NA	TRBD1
CASSLGQGEAYEQYF	TGTGCCAGCTCACTGGGACAGGGAGAGGCCTACGAGCAGTACTTC	TRBV18	TRBJ2-7	NA	TRBD1
CASSSGGGGYGYTF	TGTGCCAGCAGCTCCGGGGGGGGTGGCTATGGCTACACCTTC	TRBV28	TRBJ1-2	NA	NA
CASSSDTRRTEAFF	TGTGCCAGCAGTTCGGACACCCGGCGGACTGAAGCTTTCTTT	TRBV6-5	TRBJ1-1	NA	NA
CASSLGGAASQQYF	TGTGCCAGCAGCTTAGGTGGCGCGGCTAGTCAGCAGTACTTC	TRBV7-2	TRBJ2-7	NA	NA